Presented here are 14 T cell receptor beta chains from one specimen sequenced in a study of CD8 T cells in ankylosing spondylitis. TCRdb reanalysed the 5' RACE reads using MiXCR and keeps one entry per CDR3 protein. The sample has some 130,000 distinct CDR3 sequences; about an eighth are singletons. The sample consisted of blood, either unsorted or a sorted T cell fraction (not recorded which). The receptor source for this set is a female donor with ankylosing spondylitis or in good health (not recorded which).

This clonotype occurred a few times. This sequence joins TRBV18 and TRBJ2-4; D might be TRBD2 (5 bases). The germline V gene has CDR1 KGHSH and CDR2 LQKENI. The CDR3 loop spans 16 amino acids. Trimming pared 3 bases from V and 0 bases from J, leaving 12 bases between. The CDR3 reads CASSPPGGGAKNIQYF. In DNA form, the CDR3 reads TGTGCCAGCTCACCCCCGGGTGGAGGAGCCAAAAACATTCAGTACTTC.

This clonotype has a handful of counts. This may arise from a read error, as a much more abundant clone is one base away. The V gene is TRBV12-3 or TRBV12-4, the J gene TRBJ1-5, with 7 bases fitting TRBD1. The CDR3 contains 14 residues. The CDR3, as DNA: TGTGCCAACAGTCTCACAGGGGCCAATCAGCCCCAGCATTTT. Its protein product is CANSLTGANQPQHF.

This clonotype appeared a single time. A read error is possible here, since a much larger clone lies one base away. The V call is TRBV5-4, the J call TRBJ2-2, with 14 positions matching TRBD2. CDR1 and CDR2 (germline): SGHNT, YYREEE (reference sequence). The CDR3 totals 16 residues. The CDR3 nucleotides read TGTGCCAACAGCCGAGGGACTAGCGGGAGTGTCGGGGAGCTGTTTTTT. Translation gives CANSRGTSGSVGELFF.

This rearrangement joins TRBV14 to TRBJ1-4; a weak D match, TRBD1 (6 bases). The V gene lost 6 bases and the J gene lost 6 bases, with 14 bases spanning the gap. The CDR3 consists of 14 residues. CDR1 and CDR2 from the germline V gene are SGHDN and FVKESK. CDR3 DNA: TGTGCCAGCAGTCCTTGGGGGGCGTATGAAAAACTGTTTTTT. Its translation is CASSPWGAYEKLFF. The full variable domain, in which reference TRBV14 and TRBJ1-4 provide the parts outside the CDR3, is EAGVTQFPSHSVIEKGQTVTLRCDPISGHDNLYWYRRVMGKEIKFLLHFVKESKQDESGMPNNRFLAERTGGTYSTLKVQPAELEDSGVYFCASSPWGAYEKLFFGSGTQLSVL.

This clonotype was seen at least ten times. The V gene is TRBV3-1, the J gene TRBJ1-1; possible D gene TRBD1, 6 bases. The CDR3 is 17 amino acids. Germline lookup yields CDR1 LGHDT and CDR2 YNNKEL (reference sequence). Trimming removed 2 bases at V and 0 bases at J, with 16 bases between. In DNA form, the CDR3 reads TGTGCCAGCAGCCAATATCCGGGGGCGGACATGAACACTGAAGCTTTCTTT. Its protein product is CASSQYPGADMNTEAFF.

This clonotype was recorded many times. This rearrangement joins TRBV10-3 to TRBJ1-1; 7 bases are shared with TRBD1. The germline V gene encodes CDR1 ENHRY and CDR2 SYGVKD. The CDR3 is made up of 14 amino acids. V lost 2 bases and J lost 4; bases outside the gene matches: 4. CDR3 residues: CAISEEGAVTEAFF. CDR3 in DNA: TGTGCCATCAGTGAGGAGGGGGCGGTCACTGAAGCTTTCTTT.

This clonotype was detected ten times or more. For the CDR3, the DNA is TGTGCCAGCAGCTTGACACAGGGGGCCAAAAACATTCAGTACTTC. It encodes CASSLTQGAKNIQYF. The rearrangement joins TRBV7-9 to TRBJ2-4, with 7 nucleotides matching TRBD1. J lost 1 base, V lost 3 bases, and 3 bases had no gene match. This CDR3 is built from 15 residues. The germline V gene encodes CDR1 SEHNR and CDR2 FQNEAQ (reference sequence). Supplemented by reference TRBV7-9 and TRBJ2-4, the full variable domain reads DTGVSQNPRHKITKRGQNVTFRCDPISEHNRLYWYRQTLGQGPEFLTYFQNEAQLEKSRLLSDRFSAERPKGSFSTLEIQRTEQGDSAMYLCASSLTQGAKNIQYFGAGTRLSVL.

This clonotype has a count of ten or more. Compared with germline, one end of the junction differs, possibly owing to a read error. This sequence joins TRBV10-3 and TRBJ2-5; TRBD1 might be the D (5 bases). The CDR3 sequence is 12 residues long. Germline V gives CDR1 ENHRY, CDR2 SYGVKD. The CDR3 DNA reads TGTGCCATCGGTGACAGACAAGAGACCCAGTACTTC. It specifies CAIGDRQETQYF.

There are many counts of this clonotype. The chain recombines TRBV20-1 with TRBJ2-1; D is undetermined. This CDR3 region has 16 residues. V was pared by 5 bases and J by 0 bases, with 17 bases between. Germline V gene lookup returns CDR1 DFQATT and CDR2 SNEGSKA (reference sequence). Here the CDR3 reads CSAAPVIQSSYNEQFF. The CDR3, as DNA: TGCAGTGCTGCGCCAGTGATACAGAGCTCCTACAATGAGCAGTTCTTC.

Worth noting for this clonotype: This could be a read error, since a much larger clone is one nucleotide away. This chain uses TRBV5-1 with TRBJ1-1; TRBD1 matches 7 bases. V was clipped by 2 bases and J by 7 bases; unmatched bases: 8. The CDR3 is made up of 14 amino acids. CDR1 SGHRS and CDR2 YFSETQ come from the germline V gene. CDR3 in DNA: TGCGCCAGCAGCTTAGCTACAGGGGATAGTGAAGCTTTCTTT. Encoded protein: CASSLATGDSEAFF.

This clonotype was seen ten or more times. The genes are TRBV7-8 and TRBJ2-7; D possibly corresponds to TRBD2 (6 bases). The CDR3 loop spans 12 amino acids. Germline V gene lookup returns CDR1 SGHVS and CDR2 FQNEAQ. The V end lost 6 bases, the J end lost 5 bases, and 11 bases lay between the germline ends. DNA for the CDR3: TGTGCCAGCAGTGGCGGAGGGGACGAGCAGTACTTC. Its translation is CASSGGGDEQYF.

There are many counts of this clonotype. The rearrangement joins TRBV7-9 to TRBJ2-7, with 9 bases aligning to TRBD2. Per the germline V gene, CDR1 is SEHNR and CDR2 is FQNEAQ (reference sequence). The CDR3 loop spans 17 amino acids. J was trimmed by 4 bases and V by 5 bases; bases with no gene match: 15. For the CDR3, the DNA is TGTGCCAGCAGCCCCGCGGGGGGGACGGGAGGGCCTTACGAGCAGTACTTC. Its protein is CASSPAGGTGGPYEQYF.

This clonotype was detected ten times or more. This chain uses TRBV6-1 with TRBJ2-6; the match to TRBD1 covers 9 bases. The junction had 13 bases not matched to a gene; V was cut back by 7 bases and J by 3 bases. Germline CDR1 and CDR2: MNHNS and SASEGT. This CDR3 spans 18 amino acids. CDR3 in amino acids: CASKAVGQGALGANVLTF. Here the CDR3 DNA reads TGTGCCAGCAAGGCTGTGGGACAGGGAGCCCTTGGGGCCAACGTCCTGACTTTC.

Worth noting for this clonotype: This may arise from a read error, as a much more abundant clone is one base away. The V call is TRBV2, the J call TRBJ1-1; tentatively, D is TRBD1 (6 bases). Germline loops: CDR1 SNHLY, CDR2 FYNNEI. The CDR3 extends over 17 amino acids. CDR3 coding DNA: TGTGCCAGCATAGGCCCCACCAGCTCAGGGGTCCGCACTGAAGCTTCCTTT. Translation gives CASIGPTSSGVRTEASF.